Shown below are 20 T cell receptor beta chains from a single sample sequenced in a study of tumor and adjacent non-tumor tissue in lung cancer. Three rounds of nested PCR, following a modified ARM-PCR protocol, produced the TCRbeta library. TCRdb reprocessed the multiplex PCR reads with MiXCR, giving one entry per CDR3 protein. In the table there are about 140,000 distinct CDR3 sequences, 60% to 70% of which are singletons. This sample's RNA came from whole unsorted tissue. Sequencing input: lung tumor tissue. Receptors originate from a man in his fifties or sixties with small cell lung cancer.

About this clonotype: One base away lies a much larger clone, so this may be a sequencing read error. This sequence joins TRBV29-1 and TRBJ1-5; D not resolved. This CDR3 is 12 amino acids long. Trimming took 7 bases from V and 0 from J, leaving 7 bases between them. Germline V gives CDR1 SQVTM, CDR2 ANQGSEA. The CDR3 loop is CSAKCSNQPQHF. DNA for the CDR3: TGCAGCGCGAAATGTAGCAATCAGCCCCAGCATTTT.

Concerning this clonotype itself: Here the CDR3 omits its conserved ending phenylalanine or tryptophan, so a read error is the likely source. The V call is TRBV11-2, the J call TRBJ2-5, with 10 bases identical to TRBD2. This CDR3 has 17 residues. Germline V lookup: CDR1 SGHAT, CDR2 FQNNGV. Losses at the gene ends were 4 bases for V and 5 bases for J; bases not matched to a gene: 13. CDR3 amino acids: CASSSPGQLAGDETQYS. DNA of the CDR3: TGTGCCAGCAGCTCGCCGGGACAGCTAGCGGGAGACGAGACCCAGTACTCC.

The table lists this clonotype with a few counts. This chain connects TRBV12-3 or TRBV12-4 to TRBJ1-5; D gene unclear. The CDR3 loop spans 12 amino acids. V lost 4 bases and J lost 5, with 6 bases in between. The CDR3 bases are TGTGCCAGCAGTTCCCTTTATCAGCCCCAGCATTTT. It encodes CASSSLYQPQHF.

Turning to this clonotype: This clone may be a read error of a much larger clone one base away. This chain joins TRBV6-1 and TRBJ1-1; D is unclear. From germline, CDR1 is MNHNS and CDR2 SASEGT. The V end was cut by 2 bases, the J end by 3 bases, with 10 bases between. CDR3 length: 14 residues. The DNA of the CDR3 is TGTGCCAGCAGTGAAAATCACCCAGACACTGAAGCTTTCTTT. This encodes CASSENHPDTEAFF.

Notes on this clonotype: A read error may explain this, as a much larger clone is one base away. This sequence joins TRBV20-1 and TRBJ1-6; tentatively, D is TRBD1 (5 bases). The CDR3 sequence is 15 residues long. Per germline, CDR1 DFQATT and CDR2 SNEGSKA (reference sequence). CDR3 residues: CSARVWQGSDSPLQF. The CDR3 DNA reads TGCAGTGCTAGAGTGTGGCAGGGATCGGATTCACCCCTCCAATTT.

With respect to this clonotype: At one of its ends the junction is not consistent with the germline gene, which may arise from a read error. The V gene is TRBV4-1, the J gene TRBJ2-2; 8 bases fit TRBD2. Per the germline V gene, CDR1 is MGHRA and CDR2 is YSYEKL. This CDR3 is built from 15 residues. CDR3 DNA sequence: TGTGCCAGTAAACTAGCGGAAGATGATGGCGGGAAGCTGTTTTTT. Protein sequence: CASKLAEDDGGKLFF.

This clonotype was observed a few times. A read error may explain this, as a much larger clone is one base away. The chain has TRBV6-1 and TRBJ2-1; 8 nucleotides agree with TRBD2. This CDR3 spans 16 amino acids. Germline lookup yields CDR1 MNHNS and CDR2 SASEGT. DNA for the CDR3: TGTGTCAGCGGCGGGGGGTCGGGAGGTCCGAACAATGAGCAGTTCTTC. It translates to CVSGGGSGGPNNEQFF.

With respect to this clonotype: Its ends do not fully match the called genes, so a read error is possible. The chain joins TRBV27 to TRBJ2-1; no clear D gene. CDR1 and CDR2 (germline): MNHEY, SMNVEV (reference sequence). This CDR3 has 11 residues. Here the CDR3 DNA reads TGTTCCAGCAGGAAATACAATGAGCAGTTCTTC. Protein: CSSRKYNEQFF.

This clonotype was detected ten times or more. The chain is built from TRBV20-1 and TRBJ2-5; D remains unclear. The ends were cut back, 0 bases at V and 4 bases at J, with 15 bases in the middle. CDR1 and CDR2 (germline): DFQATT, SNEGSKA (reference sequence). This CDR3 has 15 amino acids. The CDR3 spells CSARDLGERRETQYF. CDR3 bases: TGCAGTGCTAGAGATCTTGGCGAAAGGAGAGAGACCCAGTACTTC.

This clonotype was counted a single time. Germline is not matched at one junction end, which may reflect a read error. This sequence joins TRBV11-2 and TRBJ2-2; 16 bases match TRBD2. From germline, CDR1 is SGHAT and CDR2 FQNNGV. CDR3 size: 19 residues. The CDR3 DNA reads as TGTGACAGCAACCCTGGGACTAGCGGGAGGGCCATAAACACCGGGGAGCTATTTTTT. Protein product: CDSNPGTSGRAINTGELFF.

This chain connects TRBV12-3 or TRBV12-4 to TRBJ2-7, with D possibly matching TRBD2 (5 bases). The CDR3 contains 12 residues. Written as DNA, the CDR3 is TGTGACATCAGAGGACTCTCCTACGAGCAGTACTTC. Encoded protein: CDIRGLSYEQYF.

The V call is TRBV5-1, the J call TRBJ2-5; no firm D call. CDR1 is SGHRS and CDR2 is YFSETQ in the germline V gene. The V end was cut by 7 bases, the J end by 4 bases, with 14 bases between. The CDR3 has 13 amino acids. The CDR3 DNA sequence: TGCGCCAGCGGTCAGTGGGCGCGAGAGACCCAGTACTTC. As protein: CASGQWARETQYF.

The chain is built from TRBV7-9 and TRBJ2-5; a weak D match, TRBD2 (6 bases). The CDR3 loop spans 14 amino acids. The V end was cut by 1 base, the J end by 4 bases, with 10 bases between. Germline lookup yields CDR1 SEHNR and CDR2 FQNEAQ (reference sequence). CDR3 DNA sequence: TGTGCCAGCAGCTTAGGGACTATGGGAGAGACCCAGTACTTC. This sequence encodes CASSLGTMGETQYF.

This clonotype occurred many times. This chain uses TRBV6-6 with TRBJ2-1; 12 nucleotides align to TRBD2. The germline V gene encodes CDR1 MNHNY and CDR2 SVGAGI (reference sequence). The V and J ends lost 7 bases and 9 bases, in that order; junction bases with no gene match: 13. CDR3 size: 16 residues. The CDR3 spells CASNSRLAGVNGEQFF. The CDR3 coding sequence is TGTGCCAGCAACAGTAGACTAGCGGGAGTAAACGGTGAGCAGTTCTTC.

CDR3 in DNA: TGTGCCAGCAGCCAAGGGGGCAGAGGGTCAAATCAGCCCCAGTATTTT. It encodes CASSQGGRGSNQPQYF. The chain uses TRBV5-4 and TRBJ1-5; the match to TRBD1 covers 7 bases. The DNA matches TRBJ2-3 better at its end, which makes the J call doubtful. The length of the CDR3 is 16 residues. Germline CDR1 is SGHNT and CDR2 is YYREEE (reference sequence).

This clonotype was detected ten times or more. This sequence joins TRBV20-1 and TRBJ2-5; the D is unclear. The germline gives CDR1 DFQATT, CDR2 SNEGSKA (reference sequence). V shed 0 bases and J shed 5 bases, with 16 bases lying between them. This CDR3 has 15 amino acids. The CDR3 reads CSAREGRTFKETQYF. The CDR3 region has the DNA TGCAGTGCTAGAGAAGGACGAACTTTTAAGGAGACCCAGTACTTC.

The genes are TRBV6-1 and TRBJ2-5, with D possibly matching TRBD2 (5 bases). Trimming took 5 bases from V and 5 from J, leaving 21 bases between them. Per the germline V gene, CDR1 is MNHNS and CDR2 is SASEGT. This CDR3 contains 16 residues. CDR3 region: CASSLRPRGYQETQYF. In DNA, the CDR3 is TGTGCCAGCAGTCTAAGGCCTCGGGGATATCAGGAGACCCAGTACTTC.

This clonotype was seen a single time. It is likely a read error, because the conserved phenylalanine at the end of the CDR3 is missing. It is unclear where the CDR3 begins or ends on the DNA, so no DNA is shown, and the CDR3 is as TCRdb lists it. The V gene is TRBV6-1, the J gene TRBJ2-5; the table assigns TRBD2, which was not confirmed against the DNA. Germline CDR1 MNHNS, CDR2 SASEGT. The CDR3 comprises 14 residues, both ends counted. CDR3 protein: CASVELAGGENQYY.

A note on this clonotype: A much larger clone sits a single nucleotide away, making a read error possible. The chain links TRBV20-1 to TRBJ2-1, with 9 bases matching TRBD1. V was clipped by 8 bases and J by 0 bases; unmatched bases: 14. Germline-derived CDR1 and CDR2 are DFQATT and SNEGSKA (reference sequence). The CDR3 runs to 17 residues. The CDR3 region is CSTMDRGAPSSYNEQFF. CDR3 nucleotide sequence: TGCAGTACTATGGACAGGGGAGCCCCTAGCTCCTACAATGAGCAGTTCTTC.

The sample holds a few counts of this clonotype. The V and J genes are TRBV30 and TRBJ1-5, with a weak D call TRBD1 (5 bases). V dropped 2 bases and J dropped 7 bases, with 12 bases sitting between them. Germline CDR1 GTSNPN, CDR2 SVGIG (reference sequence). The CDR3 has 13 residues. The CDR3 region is CAWSRGTTQPQHF. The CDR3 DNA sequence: TGTGCCTGGAGTCGGGGGACGACCCAGCCCCAGCATTTT.